The 10 T cell receptor beta chains presented below share a single source sample, sequenced in a study of shared clonotypes between healthy human individuals. Sequencing used immunoSEQ multiplex PCR; TCRdb keeps in-frame clones, though not all of them. The sample lists around 600,000 clones; about 97% were seen once. The sample comprised naive CD4+ T cells sorted from blood. Described subset: CD45RA+ positively selected. The receptors here all came from a woman aged 25-40 years in good health.

This chain links TRBV5-4 with TRBJ2-3; D uncertain. CDR1 and CDR2 (germline): SGHNT, YYREEE (reference sequence). Trimming shortened V by 2 bases and J by 2 bases, and 12 bases separated the two germline ends. The CDR3 contains 15 residues. DNA of the CDR3: TGTGCCAGCAGCTTAGGGCAGATATTCACAGATACGCAGTATTTT. Translating gives CASSLGQIFTDTQYF.

In DNA form, the CDR3 reads TGTGCCAGCAGTCAGGCCTACGAGCAGTACTTC. Residues: CASSQAYEQYF. The rearrangement uses TRBV6-5 and TRBJ2-7; D gene ambiguous. Germline V lookup: CDR1 MNHEY, CDR2 SVGAGI. The CDR3 is 11 amino acids. With 5 bases removed from V and 2 bases from J, the gap between germline ends came to 4 bases.

V is TRBV11-2 and J is TRBJ2-5; no definite D call. With 0 bases removed from V and 5 bases from J, the gap between germline ends came to 13 bases. There are 15 residues in the CDR3. Germline V CDR1 and CDR2: SGHAT, FQNNGV. The CDR3 loop is CASSLERYGRETQYF. The DNA of the CDR3 is TGTGCCAGCAGCTTAGAACGGTACGGGCGTGAGACCCAGTACTTC. Variable domain in full (rest from reference TRBV11-2 and TRBJ2-5): EAGVAQSPRYKIIEKRQSVAFWCNPISGHATLYWYQQILGQGPKLLIQFQNNGVVDDSQLPKDRFSAERLKGVDSTLKIQPAKLEDSAVYLCASSLERYGRETQYFGPGTRLLVL.

The chain uses TRBV5-4 and TRBJ1-4; no firm D call. CDR3 length equals 16 residues. V was pared by 0 bases and J by 3 bases, with 12 bases between. Germline-derived CDR1 and CDR2 are SGHNT and YYREEE (reference sequence). This CDR3 is CASSLGPEGANEKLFF. For the CDR3, the DNA is TGTGCCAGCAGCTTGGGACCCGAGGGAGCTAATGAAAAACTGTTTTTT.

The chain links TRBV10-2 to TRBJ1-5; D gene ambiguous. Germline CDR1 and CDR2: WSHSY and SAAADI. Deletions cut 0 bases from V and 4 bases from J, with 4 bases between. The CDR3 consists of 13 residues. CDR3 nucleotides: TGCGCCAGCAGTGAGTCCAAAAATCAGCCCCAGCATTTT. Amino acid sequence: CASSESKNQPQHF.

The chain is built from TRBV6-5 and TRBJ2-7, with no clear D. This CDR3 has 13 residues. The V end lost 6 bases, the J end lost 2 bases, and 11 bases lay between the germline ends. Germline CDR1 is MNHEY and CDR2 is SVGAGI. The CDR3 here is CASRDLTAYEQYF. The CDR3 bases are TGTGCCAGCAGGGACCTCACAGCCTACGAGCAGTACTTC.

This sequence joins TRBV11-3 and TRBJ2-5, with D unresolved. The J call may be incorrect, as the DNA end agrees better with TRBJ2-7. The germline V gene encodes CDR1 SGHNT and CDR2 YENEEA. CDR3 length equals 14 residues. The CDR3 reads CASSARTNTYEQYF. The CDR3 DNA is TGTGCCAGCAGCGCCCGCACGAACACCTACGAGCAGTACTTC.

The V and J genes are TRBV9 and TRBJ2-7; no clear D gene. V gave up 3 bases and J gave up 2 bases, with 15 bases separating them. This CDR3 has 15 residues. Germline CDR1 and CDR2: SGDLS and YYNGEE. The CDR3 protein is CASSAYGIGPYEQYF. CDR3 coding DNA: TGTGCCAGCAGCGCGTACGGTATAGGGCCCTACGAGCAGTACTTC. Full variable domain (rest looked up from reference TRBV9 and TRBJ2-7): DSGVTQTPKHLITATGQRVTLRCSPRSGDLSVYWYQQSLDQGLQFLIQYYNGEERAKGNILERFSAQQFPDLHSELNLSSLELGDSALYFCASSAYGIGPYEQYFGPGTRLTVT.

CDR3 region: CASSLIQGYEQYF. In DNA form, the CDR3 reads TGTGCCAGCAGTTTAATACAGGGTTACGAGCAGTACTTC. V and J are TRBV28 and TRBJ2-7, with D perhaps TRBD1 (6 bases). CDR3 length equals 13 residues. Trimming removed 2 bases from V and 4 bases from J, with 9 bases in between. In germline, CDR1 is MDHEN, CDR2 SYDVKM.

The rearrangement links TRBV6-1 to TRBJ2-1; D remains ambiguous. Deletions cut 6 bases from V and 10 bases from J, with 10 bases between. CDR1 and CDR2 from the germline V gene are MNHNS and SASEGT. The length of the CDR3 is 11 residues. CDR3 nucleotides: TGTGCCAGCAGCACGGTGGAGGAGCAGTTCTTC. As protein: CASSTVEEQFF.